The present TCR beta chain was sequenced within a study of cytomegalovirus exposure and HLA in healthy donors. PCR primers comprised 60 Vbeta and 13 Jbeta primers. The data were produced by immunoSEQ multiplex PCR, yet TCRdb's version contains in-frame clones alone and is incomplete. The data hold around 120,000 clones, with under 80% observed a single time. V trimming: 0 bases; J trimming: 3 bases; junction bases outside the gene matches: 6. Germline V gives CDR1 GTSNPN, CDR2 SVGIG (reference sequence). The CDR3 is 15 residues long. This chain connects TRBV30 to TRBJ2-7, with 9 bases that match TRBD2. The sequence was obtained from a man aged 55 to 70 in good health and CMV-seropositive. Sequencing was carried out using PBMCs. The CDR3 nucleotides read TGTGCCTGGAGTGTAAAGCTAGCGGGAATCTACGAGCAGTACTTC. Translation: CAWSVKLAGIYEQYF.